This entry is about one TCR beta chain. The antigen is unknown. The study ran its PCR with 60 Vbeta and 13 Jbeta primers. Assay used: immunoSEQ multiplex PCR; TCRdb lists only in-frame clones, some missing. Among approximately 190,000 clones, over 65% were seen once, and the ten largest hold about 3%. The CDR3 spans 13 residues. The germline V gene encodes CDR1 SGHRS and CDR2 YFSETQ. V gave up 0 bases and J gave up 4 bases, with 7 bases separating them. These data are taken from a study of cytomegalovirus exposure and HLA in healthy donors. Study outcomes and limitations: A later analysis found common viral pathogens apparently linked to several of the most significant clusters.

The sequencing input was PBMCs. The origin of this receptor is a man aged 35-49 years in good health and CMV-seropositive. The chain carries TRBV5-1 and TRBJ1-2; D not certain. CDR3 nucleotide sequence: TGCGCCAGCAGCTTGGAGCCCCCCTATGGCTACACCTTC. Translating it yields CASSLEPPYGYTF.